A selection of T cell receptor beta chains follows, all from one sample in a study of T cell repertoires in cytomegalovirus infection. No cognate antigen is known for these TCRs. One entry per CDR3 protein results from TCRdb running MiXCR on the reads. This sample has approximately 1,000,000 distinct CDR3 sequences, with around 31% found just once. Specimen: cultured CD8+ T cells from PBMCs, collected from culture after CMV antigen stimulation. These receptors all come from a human donor in good health (CMV status not recorded). Some clones in this sample may be carry-over from other donors' samples. The CDR3 runs from the conserved cysteine through the conserved F or W. Fields, in order: D gene, clone size, V gene, J gene, CDR3 DNA, CDR3 protein. The D gene is left open where the match is weak. Rows may omit the clone size; those that give it use once, few, many or a size class.

D gene: TRBD2
clone size: few
V gene: TRBV7-6
J gene: TRBJ2-3
CDR3 DNA: TGTGCCAGCAGCTTCCCTAGCGGGGGAGATACGCAGTATTTT
CDR3 protein: CASSFPSGGDTQYF

D gene: -
clone size: few
V gene: TRBV4-1
J gene: TRBJ1-2
CDR3 DNA: TGCGCCAGCAGTCCCCAGGGGTTTTACTATGGCTACACCTTC
CDR3 protein: CASSPQGFYYGYTF

D gene: -
clone size: few
V gene: TRBV7-8
J gene: TRBJ1-4
CDR3 DNA: TGTGCCAGCAGCTTAGAGGCCAGCCCGAACGAAAAACTGTTTTTT
CDR3 protein: CASSLEASPNEKLFF

D gene: TRBD1
clone size: -
V gene: TRBV12-3/TRBV12-4
J gene: TRBJ1-2
CDR3 DNA: TGTGCCAGCAGTTTAGGACAGGGGATTGCCTATGGCTACACCTTC
CDR3 protein: CASSLGQGIAYGYTF

D gene: -
clone size: -
V gene: TRBV5-1
J gene: TRBJ2-2
CDR3 DNA: TGCGCCAGCAGAACGAGTAGGGAGCTGTTTTTT
CDR3 protein: CASRTSRELFF

D gene: TRBD2
clone size: few
V gene: TRBV7-6
J gene: TRBJ2-2
CDR3 DNA: TGTGCCAGCAGCCCCGGACTAGGGGCCACCGGGGAGCTGTTTTTT
CDR3 protein: CASSPGLGATGELFF

D gene: -
clone size: few
V gene: TRBV4-1
J gene: TRBJ2-3
CDR3 DNA: TGCGCCAGCAGCCAAGAAGGCAGGAGAAGCACAGATACGCAGTATTTT
CDR3 protein: CASSQEGRRSTDTQYF

D gene: -
clone size: many
V gene: TRBV7-8
J gene: TRBJ1-1
CDR3 DNA: TGTGCCAGCAGCGCCAGGGTACCTGAAGCTTTCTTT
CDR3 protein: CASSARVPEAFF

D gene: -
clone size: few
V gene: TRBV12-3/TRBV12-4
J gene: TRBJ1-3
CDR3 DNA: TGTGCCAGCAGTGAACAGGCGAACTCTGGAAACACCATATATTTT
CDR3 protein: CASSEQANSGNTIYF

D gene: TRBD2
clone size: -
V gene: TRBV10-3
J gene: TRBJ2-3
CDR3 DNA: TGTGCCGTATTAGCGGGGGGGCTTGCAGATACGCAGTATTTT
CDR3 protein: CAVLAGGLADTQYF

D gene: -
clone size: -
V gene: TRBV6-5
J gene: TRBJ1-6
CDR3 DNA: TGTGCCAGCAGTTACTCGAACGGTGGTAATTCACCCCTCCACTTT
CDR3 protein: CASSYSNGGNSPLHF

D gene: TRBD1
clone size: -
V gene: TRBV7-9
J gene: TRBJ2-2
CDR3 DNA: TGTGCCAGCAGCCCGAAGACAGGGGACACCGGGGAGCTGTTTTTT
CDR3 protein: CASSPKTGDTGELFF

D gene: -
clone size: few
V gene: TRBV4-1
J gene: TRBJ1-4
CDR3 DNA: TGCGCCAGCAGCCGGAGCCAGGGGAATGAAAAACTGTTTTTT
CDR3 protein: CASSRSQGNEKLFF

D gene: -
clone size: -
V gene: TRBV5-6
J gene: TRBJ2-2
CDR3 DNA: TGTGCCAGCAGCTTCGTAAACTCCGGACCCGGGGAGCTGTTTTTT
CDR3 protein: CASSFVNSGPGELFF

D gene: -
clone size: -
V gene: TRBV12-3/TRBV12-4
J gene: TRBJ1-2
CDR3 DNA: TGTGCCACCTGGCGCTATGGCTACACCTTC
CDR3 protein: CATWRYGYTF

D gene: -
clone size: few
V gene: TRBV7-9
J gene: TRBJ2-7
CDR3 DNA: TGTGCCAGCAGCTTATCAGGAGGAGACGAGCAGTACTTC
CDR3 protein: CASSLSGGDEQYF

D gene: TRBD1
clone size: -
V gene: TRBV19
J gene: TRBJ2-1
CDR3 DNA: TGTGCCAGTAACCCGGCAGGGGGCTCATTAAATGAGCAGTTCTTC
CDR3 protein: CASNPAGGSLNEQFF

D gene: TRBD2
clone size: many
V gene: TRBV27
J gene: TRBJ2-5
CDR3 DNA: TGTGCCAGCAGTCCTTTGGCGGGGGAAGAGACCCAGTACTTC
CDR3 protein: CASSPLAGEETQYF

D gene: -
clone size: few
V gene: TRBV2
J gene: TRBJ2-1
CDR3 DNA: TGTGCCCTAAGGGGGGGCACCTACAATGAGCAGTTCTTC
CDR3 protein: CALRGGTYNEQFF

D gene: -
clone size: many
V gene: TRBV7-8
J gene: TRBJ2-3
CDR3 DNA: TGTGCCAGCAAAGGGGGAGGAGATACGCAGTATTTT
CDR3 protein: CASKGGGDTQYF

D gene: -
clone size: few
V gene: TRBV28
J gene: TRBJ1-1
CDR3 DNA: TGTGCCAGCAGTGAGGACCGGAGATACATGAACACTGAAGCTTTCTTT
CDR3 protein: CASSEDRRYMNTEAFF

D gene: -
clone size: -
V gene: TRBV18
J gene: TRBJ2-3
CDR3 DNA: TGTGCCAGCTCACCAGGAGGTAACACAGATACGCAGTATTTT
CDR3 protein: CASSPGGNTDTQYF

D gene: -
clone size: -
V gene: TRBV5-4
J gene: TRBJ1-2
CDR3 DNA: TGTGCCAGCAGCTTGGAACCCAGTAGTTATGGCTACACCTTC
CDR3 protein: CASSLEPSSYGYTF

D gene: -
clone size: -
V gene: TRBV27
J gene: TRBJ2-2
CDR3 DNA: TGTGCCAGCAGTTTGGGAGTTAACACCGGGGAGCCGTTTTTT
CDR3 protein: CASSLGVNTGEPFF

D gene: TRBD2
clone size: -
V gene: TRBV5-5
J gene: TRBJ2-2
CDR3 DNA: TGTGCCAGCAGCTTAAGGACTAGTATCTCCGGGGAGCTGTTTTTT
CDR3 protein: CASSLRTSISGELFF

D gene: -
clone size: few
V gene: TRBV27
J gene: TRBJ1-5
CDR3 DNA: TGTGCCAGCAGTTTATCATGGGGGCCGAGCAATCAGCCCCAGCATTTT
CDR3 protein: CASSLSWGPSNQPQHF

D gene: -
clone size: -
V gene: TRBV6-2/TRBV6-3
J gene: TRBJ2-3
CDR3 DNA: TGTGCCAGCAGTTACACGGGGGGCCGTGGAGCAGATACGCAGTATTTT
CDR3 protein: CASSYTGGRGADTQYF

D gene: TRBD1
clone size: -
V gene: TRBV7-6
J gene: TRBJ1-2
CDR3 DNA: TGTGCCAGCAGCCCAGAAGGGGGCAACACCTTC
CDR3 protein: CASSPEGGNTF

D gene: TRBD1
clone size: -
V gene: TRBV10-3
J gene: TRBJ2-7
CDR3 DNA: TGTGCCATCAGTGACCCGGGACAGGGGGTCACCAACGAGCAGTACTTC
CDR3 protein: CAISDPGQGVTNEQYF

D gene: -
clone size: -
V gene: TRBV4-1
J gene: TRBJ2-3
CDR3 DNA: TGCGCCAGCAGCCAAGATGGCGGACCAGATACGCAGTATTTT
CDR3 protein: CASSQDGGPDTQYF

D gene: -
clone size: many
V gene: TRBV7-2
J gene: TRBJ1-2
CDR3 DNA: TGTGCCAGCAGCTTATATCAAGGGACGGAGAACTATGGCTACACCTTC
CDR3 protein: CASSLYQGTENYGYTF

D gene: TRBD2
clone size: -
V gene: TRBV7-6
J gene: TRBJ2-1
CDR3 DNA: TGTGCTAGCAGCCCGACTAGCGACAATGAGCAGTTCTTC
CDR3 protein: CASSPTSDNEQFF

D gene: -
clone size: many
V gene: TRBV7-6
J gene: TRBJ2-1
CDR3 DNA: TGTGCCAGCAGCTTATATAAATACAATGAGCAGTTCTTC
CDR3 protein: CASSLYKYNEQFF

D gene: -
clone size: few
V gene: TRBV15
J gene: TRBJ1-1
CDR3 DNA: TGTGCCACCAGCAGAGGGTTCGCTGAAGCTTTCTTT
CDR3 protein: CATSRGFAEAFF

D gene: TRBD2
clone size: once
V gene: TRBV5-6
J gene: TRBJ2-1
CDR3 DNA: TGTGCCAGCAGCTTGGACGGGAGGGTGTTCCTCTTTAATGAGCAGTTCTTC
CDR3 protein: CASSLDGRVFLFNEQFF

D gene: -
clone size: few
V gene: TRBV25-1
J gene: TRBJ2-1
CDR3 DNA: TGTGCCAGCAGTGATTTTGACTACAATGAGCAGTTCTTC
CDR3 protein: CASSDFDYNEQFF

D gene: -
clone size: -
V gene: TRBV6-6
J gene: TRBJ1-6
CDR3 DNA: TGTGCCAGCAGGTACAGGAACTTGGATTCACCCCTCCACTTT
CDR3 protein: CASRYRNLDSPLHF

D gene: -
clone size: -
V gene: TRBV6-6
J gene: TRBJ2-3
CDR3 DNA: TGTGCCAGCAGTTACCTCCTCACCGAGAGCACAGATACGCAGTATTTT
CDR3 protein: CASSYLLTESTDTQYF

D gene: -
clone size: -
V gene: TRBV6-2/TRBV6-3
J gene: TRBJ2-2
CDR3 DNA: TGTGTCAGCAGCCCAACCGGGTTTCCCGGGGAGCTGTTTTTT
CDR3 protein: CVSSPTGFPGELFF

D gene: -
clone size: -
V gene: TRBV24-1
J gene: TRBJ2-7
CDR3 DNA: TGTGCCACCAGTGATTTGCACAGGATGATCTACGAGCAGTACTTC
CDR3 protein: CATSDLHRMIYEQYF

D gene: -
clone size: few
V gene: TRBV12-3/TRBV12-4
J gene: TRBJ1-2
CDR3 DNA: TGTGCCAGCAGTTTGGAAGCATTCTGGGGCTACACCTTC
CDR3 protein: CASSLEAFWGYTF

D gene: -
clone size: -
V gene: TRBV10-3
J gene: TRBJ1-2
CDR3 DNA: TGTGCCATCAGTAATACTGAAGCAGGGGCCGATGGCTACACCTTC
CDR3 protein: CAISNTEAGADGYTF

D gene: TRBD1
clone size: few
V gene: TRBV6-6
J gene: TRBJ1-5
CDR3 DNA: TGTGCCAGCAGTTTTTACCATTTTAATGACAGGGGAGATCAGCCCCAGCATTTT
CDR3 protein: CASSFYHFNDRGDQPQHF

D gene: TRBD2
clone size: few
V gene: TRBV6-5
J gene: TRBJ2-1
CDR3 DNA: TGTGCCAGCAGCTTCCGACTAGCGGGGGGGGGCCATGAGCAGTTCTTC
CDR3 protein: CASSFRLAGGGHEQFF

D gene: TRBD1
clone size: few
V gene: TRBV12-3/TRBV12-4
J gene: TRBJ1-5
CDR3 DNA: TGTGCCAGCAGGCGGGAGGACGAGACAGGGGTATGGTTTAGCAATCAGTCCCAGCATTTT
CDR3 protein: CASRREDETGVWFSNQSQHF

D gene: -
clone size: few
V gene: TRBV19
J gene: TRBJ1-4
CDR3 DNA: TGTGCCAGTAGTACGTTCGCAACTAATGAAAAACTGTTTTTT
CDR3 protein: CASSTFATNEKLFF

D gene: TRBD1
clone size: few
V gene: TRBV7-9
J gene: TRBJ2-7
CDR3 DNA: TGTGCCAGCAGCAACCGGGACAGGGCCTACGAGCAGTACTTC
CDR3 protein: CASSNRDRAYEQYF

D gene: TRBD1
clone size: -
V gene: TRBV14
J gene: TRBJ2-5
CDR3 DNA: TGTGCCAGCAGCCAAATATACAGGGGCCGGGAGACCCAGTACTTC
CDR3 protein: CASSQIYRGRETQYF

D gene: -
clone size: few
V gene: TRBV12-3/TRBV12-4
J gene: TRBJ2-5
CDR3 DNA: TGTGCCAGCAGTTTTTTAGGTCAGGGAAAGACCCAGTACTTC
CDR3 protein: CASSFLGQGKTQYF

D gene: -
clone size: few
V gene: TRBV7-9
J gene: TRBJ2-3
CDR3 DNA: TGTGCCAGCAGCCCACAACCGGGACATCGAAGCACAGATACGCAGTATTTT
CDR3 protein: CASSPQPGHRSTDTQYF

D gene: -
clone size: -
V gene: TRBV4-1
J gene: TRBJ1-2
CDR3 DNA: TGCGCCAGCAGTCCTGCGGGCCAAAACTATGGCTACACCTTC
CDR3 protein: CASSPAGQNYGYTF

D gene: -
clone size: few
V gene: TRBV6-1
J gene: TRBJ2-7
CDR3 DNA: TGTGCCAGCAGCCCGTATCCTCCCTACGAGCAGTACTTC
CDR3 protein: CASSPYPPYEQYF

D gene: -
clone size: -
V gene: TRBV7-7
J gene: TRBJ2-5
CDR3 DNA: TGTGCTAGCAGCTCCAGAAGTCGGGAGACCCAGTACTTC
CDR3 protein: CASSSRSRETQYF

D gene: TRBD1
clone size: -
V gene: TRBV9
J gene: TRBJ2-1
CDR3 DNA: TGTGCCAGCGGACAGGAGCGGCCAAACAATGAGCAGTTCTTC
CDR3 protein: CASGQERPNNEQFF